The source of this TCR beta chain is a study of blood T cell repertoires in COVID-19. Study-wide context: Italy, Spain and the United States were the sources of the convalescent and acute COVID-19 samples. PBMCs, B-cell-depleted T cells, or T cells were the source of the cDNA or gDNA that made up the material.

This CDR3 comprises 15 residues. The V gene's germline CDR1 is SGHDN and CDR2 FVKESK. V lost 4 bases, J lost 3 bases, and 15 bases lay in between. In the authors' methods: Amplification from reference gene primers served as the basis for estimated nucleated cell counts. TCRdb keeps only in-frame clones here, not all; method: immunoSEQ multiplex PCR. V, J and clone size are those of that table, while D and trimming were read from the DNA. The top ten hold over 1.5% of the sample, which has 250,000 or so clones, 75% to 90% seen once. Sequences were obtained from peripheral blood. The TCR originated in a man aged 30-40 years with active or convalescent COVID-19. The chain recombines TRBV14 with TRBJ2-5, with D perhaps TRBD1 (6 bases). The chain's CDR3 is CASSLTRDTKETQYF. The CDR3 DNA reads as TGTGCCAGCAGCCTTACCCGGGACACCAAAGAGACCCAGTACTTC. Full variable domain (rest looked up from reference TRBV14 and TRBJ2-5): EAGVTQFPSHSVIEKGQTVTLRCDPISGHDNLYWYRRVMGKEIKFLLHFVKESKQDESGMPNNRFLAERTGGTYSTLKVQPAELEDSGVYFCASSLTRDTKETQYFGPGTRLLVL.